This TCR beta chain was sequenced in a study of early stage breast cancer tumors. This table comes from immunoSEQ multiplex PCR, and its TCRdb copy is limited to in-frame clones, with some not included. Of some 4,500 clones in the sample, around 61% are singletons; the top ten hold roughly 18%. This CDR3 region has 15 residues. The V and J genes are TRBV1 and TRBJ2-6; TRBD2, as called in the table, went unchecked against the DNA. TRBV1 is a pseudogene. Sample: breast tumor tissue. The TCR sequence derives from a person between 45 and 65 years old with breast cancer. The CDR3 sequence is CTSSAAQSRANVLTF. CDR3 DNA sequence: TGCACCAGCAGTGCGGCACAAAGTCGGGCCAACGTCCTGACTTTC.